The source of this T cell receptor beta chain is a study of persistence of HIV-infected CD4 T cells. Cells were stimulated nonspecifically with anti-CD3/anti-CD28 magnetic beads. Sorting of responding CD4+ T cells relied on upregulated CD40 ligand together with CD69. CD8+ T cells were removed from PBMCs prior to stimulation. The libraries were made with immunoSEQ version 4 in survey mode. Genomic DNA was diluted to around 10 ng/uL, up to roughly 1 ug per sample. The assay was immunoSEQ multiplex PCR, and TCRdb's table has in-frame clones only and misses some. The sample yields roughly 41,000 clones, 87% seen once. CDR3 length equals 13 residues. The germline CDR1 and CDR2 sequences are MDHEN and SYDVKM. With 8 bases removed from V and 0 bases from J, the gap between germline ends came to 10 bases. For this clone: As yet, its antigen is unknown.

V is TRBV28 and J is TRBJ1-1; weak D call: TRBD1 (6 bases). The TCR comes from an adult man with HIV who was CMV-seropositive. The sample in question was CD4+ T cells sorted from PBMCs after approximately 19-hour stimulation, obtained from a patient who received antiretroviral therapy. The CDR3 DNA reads TGTGCCAGCGAAACAGGGTTGAACACTGAAGCTTTCTTT. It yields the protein CASETGLNTEAFF. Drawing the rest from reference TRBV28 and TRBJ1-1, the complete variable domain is DVKVTQSSRYLVKRTGEKVFLECVQDMDHENMFWYRQDPGLGLRLIYFSYDVKMKEKGDIPEGYSVSREKKERFSLILESASTNQTSMYLCASETGLNTEAFFGQGTRLTVV.